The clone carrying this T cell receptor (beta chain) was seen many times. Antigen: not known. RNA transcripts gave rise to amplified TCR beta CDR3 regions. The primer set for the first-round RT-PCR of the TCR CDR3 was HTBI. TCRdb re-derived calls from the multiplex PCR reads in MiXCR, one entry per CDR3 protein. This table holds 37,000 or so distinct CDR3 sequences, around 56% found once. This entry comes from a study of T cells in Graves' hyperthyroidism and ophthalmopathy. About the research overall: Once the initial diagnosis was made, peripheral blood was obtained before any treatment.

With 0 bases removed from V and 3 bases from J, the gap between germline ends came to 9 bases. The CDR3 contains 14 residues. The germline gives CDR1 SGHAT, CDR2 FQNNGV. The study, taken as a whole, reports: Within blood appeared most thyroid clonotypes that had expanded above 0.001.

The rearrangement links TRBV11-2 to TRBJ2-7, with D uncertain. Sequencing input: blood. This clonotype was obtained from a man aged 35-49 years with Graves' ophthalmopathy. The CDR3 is CASSLDDIVYEQYF. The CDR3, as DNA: TGTGCCAGCAGCTTAGATGATATCGTCTACGAGCAGTACTTC.